One sample yielded the 10 T cell receptor beta chains listed below, sequenced in a study of blood T cells in healthy people across ages. A J-beta primer mix and a sample-barcoded 5' primer were used in a second PCR of about 6 to 12 cycles. MiXCR, run by TCRdb on the 5' RACE reads, gives a single entry per CDR3 protein. The sample holds 700,000 to 950,000 distinct CDR3 sequences, around 40% seen once. Sample: blood. The receptors were sampled from an older woman in good health.

The chain couples TRBV28 to TRBJ2-5; D gene uncertain. The CDR3 totals 16 residues. Germline CDR1 reads MDHEN; CDR2 reads SYDVKM. Trimming left V 6 bases short and J 5 bases short, with 22 bases between. CDR3 nucleotide sequence: TGTGCCAGCAGCCGAAGATCCACGTCCCGATTTGAGACCCAGTACTTC. Translation gives CASSRRSTSRFETQYF. Full variable domain (rest looked up from reference TRBV28 and TRBJ2-5): DVKVTQSSRYLVKRTGEKVFLECVQDMDHENMFWYRQDPGLGLRLIYFSYDVKMKEKGDIPEGYSVSREKKERFSLILESASTNQTSMYLCASSRRSTSRFETQYFGPGTRLLVL.

This clonotype occurred a few times. J is TRBJ2-7 and V is TRBV20-1; D is unclear. Trimming cost V 5 bases and J 0 bases, with 17 bases left between them. CDR3 length equals 15 residues. Germline lookup yields CDR1 DFQATT and CDR2 SNEGSKA (reference sequence). CDR3 DNA: TGCAGTGCTCTTCTGGGCGCGGATAGCTCCTACGAGCAGTACTTC. Translating gives CSALLGADSSYEQYF.

This chain uses TRBV7-9 with TRBJ2-6, with TRBD1 matching 7 bases. Germline-derived CDR1 and CDR2 are SEHNR and FQNEAQ (reference sequence). The V gene end was trimmed by 7 bases and the J gene end by 0 bases; junction bases not matched to a gene: 3. This CDR3 has 15 residues. CDR3 DNA sequence: TGTGCCAGCAACGACAGGGACTCTGGGGCCAACGTCCTGACTTTC. Amino acids: CASNDRDSGANVLTF.

Details on this clonotype: Germline and junction disagree at one end, which may indicate a read error. The V call is TRBV7-7, the J call TRBJ2-1; tentatively, D is TRBD2 (5 bases). Germline CDR1 and CDR2: SSHAT and FNYEAQ (reference sequence). The CDR3 is 13 residues long. Here the CDR3 reads CASSLWEREEQFF. The CDR3 region has the DNA TGTGCTAGCAGCCTTTGGGAGCGCGAGGAGCAGTTCTTC.

This clonotype was recorded a few times. V gene TRBV18 combines with J gene TRBJ2-1, with D possibly matching TRBD2 (6 bases). The CDR3 length is 14 residues. Germline values: CDR1 KGHSH, CDR2 LQKENI. The V end was cut by 0 bases, the J end by 8 bases, with 11 bases between. The DNA of the CDR3 is TGTGCCAGCTCACCACCGACTAGTAGTGATGAGCAGTTCTTC. It specifies CASSPPTSSDEQFF. The variable domain in full, completed from reference TRBV18 and TRBJ2-1, reads NAGVMQNPRHLVRRRGQEARLRCSPMKGHSHVYWYRQLPEEGLKFMVYLQKENIIDESGMPKERFSAEFPKEGPSILRIQQVVRGDSAAYFCASSPPTSSDEQFFGPGTRLTVL.

This clonotype has at least ten counts. The chain employs TRBV13 and TRBJ2-1, with D possibly matching TRBD2 (5 bases). From germline, CDR1 is PRHDT and CDR2 FYEKMQ (reference sequence). Trimming took off 7 bases at V and 4 bases at J, with 17 bases between the two ends. The CDR3 consists of 15 residues. The DNA for the CDR3 is TGTGCCAGCAACCCGCCAGCGGTAAGGTACAATGAGCAGTTCTTC. This encodes CASNPPAVRYNEQFF.

This clonotype was counted only a few times. The chain uses TRBV10-3 and TRBJ1-1, with D unresolved. The germline V gene has CDR1 ENHRY and CDR2 SYGVKD. This CDR3 comprises 13 residues. Trimming left V 5 bases short and J 2 bases short, with 9 bases between. The CDR3 sequence: CAISIDGNTEAFF. CDR3 nucleotides: TGTGCCATCAGTATCGACGGAAACACTGAAGCTTTCTTT.

This clonotype has a handful of counts. This chain joins TRBV6-5 and TRBJ2-7; TRBD1 aligns across 7 bases. This CDR3 comprises 14 residues. The V segment lost 4 bases and the J segment 2 bases; nucleotides outside the gene matches: 5. The germline V gene has CDR1 MNHEY and CDR2 SVGAGI. CDR3 region: CASSSTQGAYEQYF. The CDR3 DNA sequence: TGTGCCAGCAGTTCTACGCAGGGGGCCTACGAGCAGTACTTC.

The chain is built from TRBV20-1 and TRBJ2-1; TRBD2 matches 11 bases. V was clipped by 4 bases and J by 4 bases; unmatched bases: 3. CDR1 DFQATT and CDR2 SNEGSKA come from the germline V gene (reference sequence). The CDR3 has 14 amino acids. The CDR3 DNA follows: TGCAGTGCTATAGCGGGGGGGCTTTACAATGAGCAGTTCTTC. Translating it yields CSAIAGGLYNEQFF.

This chain links TRBV11-2 with TRBJ2-2; D not certain. The CDR3 is made up of 15 amino acids. Germline lookup yields CDR1 SGHAT and CDR2 FQNNGV. V was shortened by 5 bases and J by 8 bases, with 18 bases between the two germline ends. The CDR3 loop is CASSPLRAYPGELFF. The CDR3 nucleotides are TGTGCCAGCAGCCCACTCCGGGCCTATCCGGGGGAGCTGTTTTTT.